Below are 25 T cell receptor beta chains sequenced from a single sample in a study of regulatory T cells in long-lasting Graves disease. Construction of the TCR beta libraries employed iRepertoire HTBI primers in conjunction with Arm-PCR of CDR3 regions. MiXCR was run by TCRdb on the multiplex PCR reads, yielding one entry per CDR3 protein. Of some 230,000 distinct CDR3 sequences in the sample, about a sixth are singletons; the top ten hold more than 20%. The time point: newly diagnosed GD, antithyroid drugs for less than 3 months. Preparation of the TCR library used RNA extracted from PBMCs. The sequencing used peripheral blood mononuclear cells (PBMCs), collected at new diagnosis, from a patient treated with antithyroid drugs. These receptors originate from a female donor with Graves disease.

This clonotype was picked up many times. The chain employs TRBV3-1 and TRBJ1-4; no definite D call. The CDR3 loop spans 14 amino acids. The germline V and J ends were trimmed by 1 base and 7 bases, with 10 bases remaining between them. Germline CDR1 LGHDT, CDR2 YNNKEL (reference sequence). As DNA, the CDR3 is TGTGCCAGCAGCCAAGGGCGCGTTACTGAAAAACTGTTTTTT. It specifies CASSQGRVTEKLFF.

In this sample, this clonotype turned up many times. The chain recombines TRBV6-2 or TRBV6-3 with TRBJ2-3; D is possibly TRBD1 or TRBD2 (5 bases each). The CDR3 covers 13 residues. The germline gives CDR1 MNHEY, CDR2 SVGEGT. V was cut by 5 bases and J by 0 bases, with 6 bases left in between. CDR3 DNA sequence: TGTGCCAGCAGTGGGGACAGCACAGATACGCAGTATTTT. Translation: CASSGDSTDTQYF.

This clonotype was counted only a few times. This sequence joins TRBV6-1 and TRBJ1-2; tentative D call: TRBD1 (5 bases). The ends were cut back, 2 bases at V and 0 bases at J, with 10 bases in the middle. The CDR3 runs 15 residues. Germline CDR1 and CDR2: MNHNS and SASEGT. The CDR3 loop reads CASSELVTANYGYTF. The CDR3 region has the DNA TGTGCCAGCAGTGAACTCGTGACAGCTAACTATGGCTACACCTTC.

This clonotype was seen many times. The V call is TRBV2, the J call TRBJ2-1; 10 bases agree with TRBD2. V was pared by 6 bases and J by 5 bases, with 10 bases of the junction left unmatched. The CDR3 extends over 16 amino acids. Per the germline V gene, CDR1 is SNHLY and CDR2 is FYNNEI. This chain's CDR3 is CASRPLAGRFHNEQFF. In nucleotides, the CDR3 is TGTGCCAGCAGACCACTAGCGGGGAGATTCCACAATGAGCAGTTCTTC.

This clonotype was counted a few times. The genes are TRBV6-1 and TRBJ2-6; D ambiguous. V dropped 6 bases and J dropped 1 base, with 4 bases sitting between them. CDR1 is MNHNS and CDR2 is SASEGT in the germline V gene. The CDR3 loop spans 13 amino acids. CDR3 in DNA: TGTGCCAGCAGCGAATCTGGGGCCAACGTCCTGACTTTC. Translated: CASSESGANVLTF.

This clonotype occurred many times. The chain recombines TRBV24-1 with TRBJ2-1; D is unresolved. Deletions cut 6 bases from V and 8 bases from J, with 13 bases between. CDR3 size: 13 residues. CDR1 is KGHDR, CDR2 SFDVKD, per germline. The CDR3 loop is CATSHRSGDEQFF. The DNA for the CDR3 is TGTGCCACCAGTCACAGATCAGGAGATGAGCAGTTCTTC.

This clonotype was recorded many times. The chain links TRBV28 to TRBJ1-1; D gene uncertain. This CDR3 contains 10 residues. Germline lookup yields CDR1 MDHEN and CDR2 SYDVKM. V was trimmed by 8 bases and J by 7 bases, leaving 8 bases between them. Here the CDR3 reads CASAGGEAFF. CDR3 nucleotide sequence: TGTGCCAGCGCGGGAGGTGAAGCTTTCTTT.

Regarding this clonotype: Here the CDR3 omits its conserved ending phenylalanine or tryptophan, so a read error is the likely source. The chain employs TRBV12-3 or TRBV12-4 and TRBJ1-1, with a tentative D call TRBD1 (6 bases). The CDR3 spans 15 residues. V dropped 5 bases and J dropped 6 bases, with 19 bases sitting between them. CDR3 amino acids: CASSKPRTVKAEAFL. CDR3 DNA: TGTGCCAGCAGTAAGCCCCGGACAGTAAAGGCTGAAGCTTTCCTT.

The sample holds many counts of this clonotype. This chain uses TRBV24-1 with TRBJ2-1, with 8 nucleotides matching TRBD1. From germline, CDR1 is KGHDR and CDR2 SFDVKD. V gave up 4 bases and J gave up 7 bases; unmatched junction bases: 8. The CDR3 has 15 residues. Here the CDR3 reads CATSENGQGSNEQFF. The CDR3, as DNA: TGTGCCACCAGTGAGAATGGACAGGGATCGAATGAGCAGTTCTTC.

There are many counts of this clonotype. V gene TRBV11-2 combines with J gene TRBJ1-4; no reliable D call. Trimming removed 5 bases at V and 3 bases at J, with 10 bases between. Germline CDR1 and CDR2: SGHAT and FQNNGV. The CDR3 loop spans 14 amino acids. CDR3 DNA: TGTGCCAGCAGCCCTAGTTGGGCTAATGAAAAACTGTTTTTT. This translates into CASSPSWANEKLFF. Variable domain in full (rest from reference TRBV11-2 and TRBJ1-4): EAGVAQSPRYKIIEKRQSVAFWCNPISGHATLYWYQQILGQGPKLLIQFQNNGVVDDSQLPKDRFSAERLKGVDSTLKIQPAKLEDSAVYLCASSPSWANEKLFFGSGTQLSVL.

This clonotype occurred once. The rearrangement joins TRBV11-2 to TRBJ1-1; D ambiguous. The CDR3 extends over 13 amino acids. Germline CDR1 SGHAT, CDR2 FQNNGV. Trimming left V 5 bases short and J 6 bases short, with 13 bases between. CDR3 nucleotide sequence: TGTGCCAGCAGCCTCGGACCGAGGGCTGAAGCTTTCTTT. It is translated as CASSLGPRAEAFF.

This clonotype was recorded at least ten times. J is TRBJ2-5 and V is TRBV6-1, with D perhaps TRBD1 (5 bases). In germline, CDR1 is MNHNS, CDR2 SASEGT. The V and J ends lost 2 bases and 4 bases respectively, with 11 bases between them. The CDR3 consists of 14 residues. For the CDR3, the DNA is TGTGCCAGCAGTGAAACGGACCAGGGAGAGACCCAGTACTTC. Translating it yields CASSETDQGETQYF.

This chain connects TRBV7-9 to TRBJ2-1, with 9 bases aligning to TRBD2. The junction had 10 bases not matched to a gene; V was cut back by 10 bases and J by 3 bases. Germline V CDR1 and CDR2: SEHNR, FQNEAQ (reference sequence). The CDR3 contains 15 residues. Written as DNA, the CDR3 is TGTGCCACCCAGTCCAGCGGGAGGATCTACAATGAGCAGTTCTTC. Protein sequence: CATQSSGRIYNEQFF.

Remarks on this clonotype: The conserved closing phenylalanine or tryptophan is absent in this CDR3, likely reflecting a read error. The chain is built from TRBV11-3 and TRBJ2-3, with 12 bases aligning to TRBD1. CDR3 length equals 16 residues. The germline gives CDR1 SGHNT, CDR2 YENEEA. The V and J ends lost 5 bases and 2 bases, in that order; junction bases with no gene match: 5. This CDR3 reads CASSRGTGGITDTQYL. CDR3 nucleotides: TGTGCCAGCAGCCGGGGGACAGGGGGCATCACAGATACGCAGTATCTT.

This clonotype was observed a few times. The chain joins TRBV7-3 to TRBJ2-1; no clear D. The germline gives CDR1 SGHTA, CDR2 FQGTGA. The CDR3 consists of 15 residues. V was trimmed by 5 bases and J by 0 bases, leaving 11 bases between them. The CDR3 here is CASSPERISYNEQFF. CDR3 nucleotide sequence: TGTGCCAGCAGCCCTGAGCGAATCTCCTACAATGAGCAGTTCTTC.

At least ten counts were recorded for this clonotype. The V call is TRBV20-1, the J call TRBJ2-5; 8 positions agree with TRBD1. CDR1 and CDR2 (germline): DFQATT, SNEGSKA (reference sequence). J lost 4 bases, V lost 5 bases, and 15 bases had no gene match. This CDR3 region has 16 residues. CDR3 nucleotides: TGCAGTGCTGCCCCCACCAACAGGGGGTTTAGAGAGACCCAGTACTTC. This codes for CSAAPTNRGFRETQYF.

This clonotype occurred a few times. Without the conserved terminal phenylalanine or tryptophan, this CDR3 likely stems from a read error. The chain links TRBV4-3 to TRBJ2-7; 10 positions agree with TRBD2. CDR1 and CDR2 from the germline V gene are LGHNA and YSLEER. Germline trimming cut 1 base from V and 4 bases from J; bases unmatched to any gene: 19. The CDR3 consists of 20 residues. Here the CDR3 DNA reads TGCGCCAGCAGCCAAGTCGCGGCTAGCGGGAGAGCGGGGTATGAGTACGAGCAGTACTTA. It encodes CASSQVAASGRAGYEYEQYL.

This clonotype was found many times. V and J are TRBV6-2 or TRBV6-3 and TRBJ2-5, with D possibly being TRBD1 or TRBD2 (5 bases each). Per germline, CDR1 MNHEY and CDR2 SVGEGT. Trimming pared 4 bases from V and 4 bases from J, leaving 16 bases between. The CDR3 has 15 amino acids. CDR3 amino acids: CASSSPGRAGETQYF. The CDR3 coding sequence is TGTGCCAGCAGTTCGCCCGGCAGGGCGGGAGAGACCCAGTACTTC.

This clonotype was seen at least ten times. The chain has TRBV18 and TRBJ1-6; D may be TRBD1 (5 bases). Per the germline V gene, CDR1 is KGHSH and CDR2 is LQKENI. The CDR3 runs 14 residues. Trimming took off 3 bases at V and 9 bases at J, with 12 bases between the two ends. CDR3 sequence: CASSPDIPPSPLHF. The CDR3 DNA reads as TGTGCCAGCTCACCGGACATCCCGCCTTCACCCCTCCACTTT.

This clonotype was recorded many times. The genes are TRBV7-2 and TRBJ2-5; 7 bases agree with TRBD1. CDR1 and CDR2 from the germline V gene are SGHTA and FQGNSA. J gave up 5 bases and V 5 bases, and 8 bases lay outside the gene matches. The CDR3 length is 14 residues. Here the CDR3 DNA reads TGTGCCAGCAGCCCTCAAAGGGGGCACGAGACCCAGTACTTC. It encodes CASSPQRGHETQYF.

This clonotype has only one observation. Only one base separates this from a far larger clonotype, so it likely reflects a read error. V and J are TRBV2 and TRBJ1-2; 8 nucleotides agree with TRBD1. This CDR3 comprises 15 residues. With 4 bases clipped from V and 3 bases from J, the junction kept 7 bases outside the gene matches. Germline-derived CDR1 and CDR2 are SNHLY and FYNNEI. As DNA, the CDR3 is TGTGCCAGCAGTGCCCTAGGACAGGGTCACTATGGCTACACCTTC. Encoded protein: CASSALGQGHYGYTF.

In this sample, this clonotype turned up many times. The genes are TRBV30 and TRBJ1-2; the D gene is possibly TRBD1 (6 bases). Germline V gives CDR1 GTSNPN, CDR2 SVGIG (reference sequence). The CDR3 has 16 amino acids. V gave up 3 bases and J gave up 4 bases, with 21 bases separating them. CDR3 DNA sequence: TGTGCCTGGAGGTTGTCAGGGGCAGGAAGAGGCTATGGCTACACCTTC. This gives the protein CAWRLSGAGRGYGYTF.

With regard to this clonotype: A much larger clone is a single base away; this may be a read error. The chain links TRBV5-1 to TRBJ2-5; D is uncertain. CDR3 length equals 16 residues. Looked up from germline, CDR1 is SGHRS and CDR2 is YFSETQ. DNA for the CDR3: TGTGCCAGCAGCTTGGAGACCAGATCCTGGGGAGAGACCCAGTACTTC. Its protein product is CASSLETRSWGETQYF.

V gene TRBV20-1 combines with J gene TRBJ2-3; 8 bases map to TRBD2. This CDR3 is 14 amino acids long. Germline V gene data show CDR1 as DFQATT and CDR2 as SNEGSKA (reference sequence). The ends lost 4 bases at V and 5 bases at J; junction bases unmatched: 8. The chain's CDR3 is CSANSGILGDTQYF. Written as DNA, the CDR3 is TGCAGTGCTAATAGCGGGATTCTTGGAGATACGCAGTATTTT.

The J gene is TRBJ1-1, the V gene TRBV2, with 8 bases identical to TRBD1. The CDR3 contains 16 residues. The ends lost 6 bases at V and 0 bases at J; junction bases unmatched: 9. Germline V gene lookup returns CDR1 SNHLY and CDR2 FYNNEI. CDR3 in amino acids: CASSPGQAAMNTEAFF. In DNA form, the CDR3 reads TGTGCCAGCAGCCCGGGACAGGCGGCGATGAACACTGAAGCTTTCTTT.